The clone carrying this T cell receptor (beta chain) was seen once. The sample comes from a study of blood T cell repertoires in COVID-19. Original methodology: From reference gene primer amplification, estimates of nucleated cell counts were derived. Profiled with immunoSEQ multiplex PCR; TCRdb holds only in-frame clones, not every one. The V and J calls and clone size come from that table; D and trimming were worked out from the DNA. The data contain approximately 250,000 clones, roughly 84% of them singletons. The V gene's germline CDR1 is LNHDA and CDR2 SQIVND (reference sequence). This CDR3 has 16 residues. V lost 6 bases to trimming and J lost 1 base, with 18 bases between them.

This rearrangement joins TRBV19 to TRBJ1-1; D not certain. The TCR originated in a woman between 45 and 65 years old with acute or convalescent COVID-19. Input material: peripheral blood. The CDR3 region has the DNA TGTGCCAGTAGAACGGAGGCGACCGTGGGGAACACTGAAGCTTTCTTT. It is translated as CASRTEATVGNTEAFF.